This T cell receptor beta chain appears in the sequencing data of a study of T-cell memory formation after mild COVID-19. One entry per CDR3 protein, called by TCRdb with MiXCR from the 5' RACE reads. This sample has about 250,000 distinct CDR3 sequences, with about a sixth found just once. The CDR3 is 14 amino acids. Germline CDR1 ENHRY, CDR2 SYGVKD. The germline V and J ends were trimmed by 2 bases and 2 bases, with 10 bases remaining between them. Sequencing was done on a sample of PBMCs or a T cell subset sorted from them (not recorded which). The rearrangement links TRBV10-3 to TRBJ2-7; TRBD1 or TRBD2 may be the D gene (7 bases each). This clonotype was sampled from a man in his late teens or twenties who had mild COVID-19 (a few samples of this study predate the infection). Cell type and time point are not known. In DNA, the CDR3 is TGTGCCATCAGTGAGCAGGGGGGGACCTACGAGCAGTACGTC. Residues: CAISEQGGTYEQYV.